A selection of T cell receptor beta chains follows, all from one sample in a study of blood T cell repertoires in COVID-19. Assay used: immunoSEQ multiplex PCR; TCRdb lists only in-frame clones, some missing. In the table there are hundreds of thousands of clones, approximately 90% of which are singletons. Material: PBMCs or T cells enriched from blood (not recorded which). Receptors originate from a woman in her forties or fifties who had recovered from COVID-19. Each CDR3 is given with its conserved first and last residue. Fields, in order: V gene, clone size, J gene, D gene, CDR3 protein, CDR3 DNA. A D gene is named only where the DNA matches it firmly. Clone size is shown for a subset of rows, as once, few, many or a class of expanded clone.

v_gene: TRBV29-1; abundance: .; j_gene: TRBJ1-2; d_gene: .; CDR3aa: CSVETANYGYTF; CDR3nt: TGCAGCGTAGAGACAGCTAACTATGGCTACACCTTC
v_gene: TRBV28; abundance: once; j_gene: TRBJ2-3; d_gene: .; CDR3aa: CASSSGAGRDTQYF; CDR3nt: TGTGCCAGCAGTTCCGGGGCGGGGAGGGATACGCAGTATTTT
v_gene: TRBV28; abundance: .; j_gene: TRBJ1-2; d_gene: .; CDR3aa: CASSLARGHFYGYTF; CDR3nt: TGTGCCAGCAGTTTAGCGAGGGGACATTTTTATGGCTACACCTTC
v_gene: TRBV27; abundance: .; j_gene: TRBJ1-2; d_gene: TRBD1; CDR3aa: CASSRMDRGYSGGYTF; CDR3nt: TGTGCCAGCAGCCGAATGGACAGGGGCTATAGTGGAGGCTACACCTTC
v_gene: TRBV7-6; abundance: .; j_gene: TRBJ1-1; d_gene: .; CDR3aa: CASSPRQRLNTEAFF; CDR3nt: TGTGCCAGCAGCCCCCGACAGCGTCTGAACACTGAAGCTTTCTTT
v_gene: TRBV2; abundance: .; j_gene: TRBJ2-3; d_gene: .; CDR3aa: CAGQPFGVSTDTQYF; CDR3nt: TGTGCCGGCCAGCCCTTCGGGGTTAGCACAGATACGCAGTATTTT
v_gene: TRBV11-1; abundance: .; j_gene: TRBJ2-5; d_gene: TRBD2; CDR3aa: CASSPTGIGRGETQYF; CDR3nt: TGTGCCAGCAGCCCTACGGGGATCGGGAGGGGAGAGACCCAGTACTTC
v_gene: TRBV7-9; abundance: .; j_gene: TRBJ2-7; d_gene: TRBD2; CDR3aa: CASSTIAGGMYEQYF; CDR3nt: TGTGCCAGCAGCACCATAGCGGGAGGAATGTACGAGCAGTACTTC
v_gene: TRBV2; abundance: once; j_gene: TRBJ1-5; d_gene: .; CDR3aa: CASSVQGANQPQHF; CDR3nt: TGTGCCAGCAGTGTTCAGGGCGCGAATCAGCCCCAGCATTTT
v_gene: TRBV4-2; abundance: .; j_gene: TRBJ1-5; d_gene: .; CDR3aa: CASSQDLQGREPQHF; CDR3nt: TGTGCCAGCAGCCAAGATTTACAGGGCAGGGAGCCCCAGCATTTT
v_gene: TRBV4-3; abundance: .; j_gene: TRBJ2-2; d_gene: TRBD2; CDR3aa: CASSQEVAGGPGTTGELFF; CDR3nt: TGCGCCAGCAGCCAAGAAGTAGCGGGAGGGCCGGGGACCACCGGGGAGCTGTTTTTT
v_gene: TRBV28; abundance: .; j_gene: TRBJ2-3; d_gene: TRBD2; CDR3aa: CASSLSSSGSTDTQYF; CDR3nt: TGTGCCAGCAGTTTATCATCTAGCGGGTCGACCGATACGCAGTATTTT
v_gene: TRBV14; abundance: once; j_gene: TRBJ1-6; d_gene: TRBD1; CDR3aa: CASSRFGTGNSPLHF; CDR3nt: TGTGCCAGCAGCCGATTCGGGACAGGGAATTCACCCCTCCACTTT
v_gene: TRBV20-1; abundance: .; j_gene: TRBJ2-7; d_gene: TRBD1; CDR3aa: CSASNRGTYEQYF; CDR3nt: TGCAGTGCAAGTAACAGGGGAACCTACGAGCAGTACTTC
v_gene: TRBV7-9; abundance: few; j_gene: TRBJ2-6; d_gene: .; CDR3aa: CASQEGSGANVLTF; CDR3nt: TGTGCCAGCCAGGAGGGCTCTGGGGCCAACGTCCTGACTTTC
v_gene: TRBV5-4; abundance: .; j_gene: TRBJ2-1; d_gene: .; CDR3aa: CASSLDRESYNEQFF; CDR3nt: TGTGCCAGCAGCTTGGACAGGGAATCCTACAATGAGCAGTTCTTC
v_gene: TRBV29-1; abundance: .; j_gene: TRBJ2-1; d_gene: .; CDR3aa: CSVDSDYNEQFF; CDR3nt: TGCAGCGTTGACTCAGACTACAATGAGCAGTTCTTC
v_gene: TRBV19; abundance: .; j_gene: TRBJ2-7; d_gene: .; CDR3aa: CASSISLKYYEQYF; CDR3nt: TGTGCCAGTAGTATCTCACTTAAATACTACGAGCAGTACTTC
v_gene: TRBV6-4; abundance: .; j_gene: TRBJ1-2; d_gene: .; CDR3aa: CASSPGTANYGYTF; CDR3nt: TGTGCCAGCAGCCCGGGGACTGCTAACTATGGCTACACCTTC
v_gene: TRBV10-3; abundance: once; j_gene: TRBJ1-1; d_gene: .; CDR3aa: CAITPEGSSNTEAFF; CDR3nt: TGTGCCATCACCCCTGAGGGTTCTTCGAACACTGAAGCTTTCTTT
v_gene: TRBV6-5; abundance: .; j_gene: TRBJ1-3; d_gene: .; CDR3aa: CASSSGAGNTIYF; CDR3nt: TGTGCCAGCAGTTCCGGGGCTGGAAACACCATATATTTT
v_gene: TRBV7-3; abundance: .; j_gene: TRBJ2-1; d_gene: .; CDR3aa: CASSPGISYNEQFF; CDR3nt: TGTGCCAGCAGCCCAGGGATTTCCTACAATGAGCAGTTCTTC
v_gene: TRBV7-9; abundance: .; j_gene: TRBJ2-7; d_gene: TRBD1; CDR3aa: CASSLGIGTGLDEQYF; CDR3nt: TGTGCCAGCAGCTTAGGTATTGGGACAGGGCTTGACGAGCAGTACTTC
v_gene: TRBV19; abundance: .; j_gene: TRBJ2-7; d_gene: TRBD2; CDR3aa: CASSELGAGGPREQYF; CDR3nt: TGTGCCAGTAGCGAGCTTGGGGCGGGAGGGCCGCGCGAGCAGTACTTC
v_gene: TRBV4-1; abundance: .; j_gene: TRBJ2-1; d_gene: .; CDR3aa: CASSHGREQFF; CDR3nt: TGCGCCAGCAGCCACGGTCGGGAGCAGTTCTTC
v_gene: TRBV18; abundance: .; j_gene: TRBJ2-1; d_gene: TRBD2; CDR3aa: CASSPIIAGGTYNEQFF; CDR3nt: TGTGCCAGCTCACCAATAATAGCGGGAGGAACATACAATGAGCAGTTCTTC
v_gene: TRBV6-4; abundance: .; j_gene: TRBJ2-2; d_gene: TRBD1; CDR3aa: CASSEGQGASGELFF; CDR3nt: TGTGCCAGCAGTGAGGGACAGGGGGCGTCCGGGGAGCTGTTTTTT
v_gene: TRBV7-2; abundance: .; j_gene: TRBJ1-2; d_gene: TRBD1; CDR3aa: CASSIAGTGNYGYTF; CDR3nt: TGTGCCAGCAGCATAGCCGGGACAGGGAACTATGGCTACACCTTC
v_gene: TRBV2; abundance: .; j_gene: TRBJ2-1; d_gene: TRBD2; CDR3aa: CASSGGLAGPNEQFF; CDR3nt: TGTGCCAGCAGTGGGGGACTAGCGGGGCCCAATGAGCAGTTCTTC
v_gene: TRBV11-2; abundance: few; j_gene: TRBJ1-3; d_gene: .; CDR3aa: CASSLTGRENTIYF; CDR3nt: TGTGCCAGCAGCTTAACAGGGCGCGAAAACACCATATATTTT
v_gene: TRBV7-9; abundance: .; j_gene: TRBJ1-6; d_gene: .; CDR3aa: CASSRDPGNSPLHF; CDR3nt: TGTGCCAGCAGCAGGGACCCCGGGAATTCACCCCTCCACTTT
v_gene: TRBV28; abundance: .; j_gene: TRBJ1-5; d_gene: .; CDR3aa: CASSLTGFNQPQHF; CDR3nt: TGTGCCAGCAGCCTTACAGGATTCAATCAGCCCCAGCATTTT
v_gene: TRBV7-8; abundance: .; j_gene: TRBJ2-1; d_gene: .; CDR3aa: CASSLWRASYNEQFF; CDR3nt: TGTGCCAGCAGCTTATGGCGGGCCTCCTACAATGAGCAGTTCTTC
v_gene: TRBV27; abundance: .; j_gene: TRBJ1-1; d_gene: TRBD1; CDR3aa: CASSKSRRGTGTEAFF; CDR3nt: TGTGCCAGCAGTAAGAGCCGACGGGGGACAGGAACTGAAGCTTTCTTT
v_gene: TRBV9; abundance: once; j_gene: TRBJ2-1; d_gene: .; CDR3aa: CASSVAGGGINEQFF; CDR3nt: TGTGCCAGCAGCGTAGCCGGCGGAGGGATCAATGAGCAGTTCTTC
v_gene: TRBV27; abundance: .; j_gene: TRBJ2-7; d_gene: TRBD1; CDR3aa: CASSLGQAFSYEQYF; CDR3nt: TGTGCCAGCAGTTTAGGACAGGCATTCTCCTACGAGCAGTACTTC
v_gene: TRBV18; abundance: .; j_gene: TRBJ2-1; d_gene: .; CDR3aa: CASSPTDTEQFF; CDR3nt: TGTGCCAGCTCACCGACTGATACTGAGCAGTTCTTC
v_gene: TRBV18; abundance: few; j_gene: TRBJ1-2; d_gene: TRBD1; CDR3aa: CASSPDRGESYGYTF; CDR3nt: TGTGCCAGCTCACCAGACAGGGGGGAAAGCTATGGCTACACCTTC
v_gene: TRBV21-1; abundance: .; j_gene: TRBJ1-2; d_gene: .; CDR3aa: CASSAGQALHYGYTF; CDR3nt: TGTGCCAGCAGTGCGGGACAGGCACTACACTATGGCTACACCTTC
v_gene: TRBV3-1/TRBV3-2; abundance: .; j_gene: TRBJ1-4; d_gene: .; CDR3aa: CASRYPRGSRNEKLFF; CDR3nt: TGTGCCAGCAGATACCCACGTGGGAGCCGTAATGAAAAACTGTTTTTT
v_gene: TRBV11-2; abundance: .; j_gene: TRBJ1-1; d_gene: .; CDR3aa: CASSLVAQGHAEAFF; CDR3nt: TGTGCCAGCAGCTTAGTAGCACAGGGCCACGCTGAAGCTTTCTTT
v_gene: TRBV7-3; abundance: .; j_gene: TRBJ2-7; d_gene: TRBD2; CDR3aa: CASSRTSGSYEQYF; CDR3nt: TGTGCCAGCAGCCGGACTAGCGGGAGTTACGAGCAGTACTTC
v_gene: TRBV14; abundance: .; j_gene: TRBJ2-3; d_gene: TRBD2; CDR3aa: CASSLLPGLAGGRWRWGTQYF; CDR3nt: TGTGCCAGCAGCCTACTCCCGGGACTAGCGGGAGGCAGATGGAGGTGGGGTACGCAGTATTTT